This TCR beta chain was recorded in a study of low-dose radiotherapy and immunotherapy resistance in tumors. Study overall: It was 1 Gy per fraction every two weeks that Cohort 2 received, adding up to 13 Gy over 26 weeks.

Germline V gives CDR1 MNHEY, CDR2 SVGEGT. After removal of 7 bases from V and 0 bases from J, the junction contained 2 bases not matched to a gene. The CDR3 is made up of 13 amino acids. TCR amplification ran roughly 20 PCR cycles using constant-region and V-primer adapter primers. Through in vitro transcription, the mRNA that had been isolated was amplified. TCRdb analysed the reads with MiXCR anew, one entry per CDR3 protein. The table shows 40,000 to 65,000 distinct CDR3 sequences, with around a third occurring only once. This clonotype occurred many times. Time point given: after trial treatment. Regarding treatment: LDRT plus nivolumab, ipilimumab, low-dose cyclophosphamide and aspirin (RACIN trial).

The V gene is TRBV6-2 or TRBV6-3, the J gene TRBJ1-1; 7 nucleotides line up with TRBD1. The sequence came from a male donor with rectosigmoid adenocarcinoma. Sequenced here: PBMCs, sampled after low-dose radiotherapy plus immunotherapy. The DNA for the CDR3 is TGTGCCAGCACGGGACAGATGAACACTGAAGCTTTCTTT. Residues: CASTGQMNTEAFF.